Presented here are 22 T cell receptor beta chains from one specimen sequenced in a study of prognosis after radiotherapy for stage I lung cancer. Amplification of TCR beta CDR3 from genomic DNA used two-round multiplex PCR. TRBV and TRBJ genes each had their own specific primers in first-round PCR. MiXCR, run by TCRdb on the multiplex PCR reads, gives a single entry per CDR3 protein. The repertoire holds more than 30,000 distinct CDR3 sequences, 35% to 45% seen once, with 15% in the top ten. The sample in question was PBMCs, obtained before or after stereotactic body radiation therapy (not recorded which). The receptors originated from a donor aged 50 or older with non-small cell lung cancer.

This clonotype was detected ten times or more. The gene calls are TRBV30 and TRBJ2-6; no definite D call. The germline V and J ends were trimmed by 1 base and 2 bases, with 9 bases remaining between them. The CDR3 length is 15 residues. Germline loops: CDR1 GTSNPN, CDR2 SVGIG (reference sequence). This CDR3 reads CAWSGKVAGANVLTF. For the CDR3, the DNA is TGTGCCTGGAGTGGGAAGGTAGCTGGGGCCAACGTCCTGACTTTC. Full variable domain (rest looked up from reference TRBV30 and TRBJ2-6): SQTIHQWPATLVQPVGSPLSLECTVEGTSNPNLYWYRQAAGRGLQLLFYSVGIGQISSEVPQNLSASRPQDRQFILSSKKLLLSDSGFYLCAWSGKVAGANVLTFGAGSRLTVL.

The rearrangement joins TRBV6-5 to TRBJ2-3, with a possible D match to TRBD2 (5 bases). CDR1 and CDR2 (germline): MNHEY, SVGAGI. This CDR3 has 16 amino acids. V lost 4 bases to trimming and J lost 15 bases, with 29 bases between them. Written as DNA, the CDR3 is TGTGCCAGCAGTTCTAATTTCGGACCTAGCACAGATACTCATTATTTT. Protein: CASSSNFGPSTDTHYF.

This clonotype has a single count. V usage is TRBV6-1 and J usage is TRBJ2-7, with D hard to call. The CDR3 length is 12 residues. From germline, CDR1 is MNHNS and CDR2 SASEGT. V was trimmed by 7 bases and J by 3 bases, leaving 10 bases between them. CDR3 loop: CASIRCGYEQYF. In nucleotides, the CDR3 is TGTGCCAGCATCAGGTGTGGCTACGAGCAGTACTTC.

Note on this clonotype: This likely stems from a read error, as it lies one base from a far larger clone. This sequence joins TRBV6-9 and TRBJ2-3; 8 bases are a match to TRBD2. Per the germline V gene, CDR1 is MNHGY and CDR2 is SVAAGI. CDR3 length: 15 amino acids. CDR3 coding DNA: TGTTCCAGCAGTTCAGCGGGGGAAGGGACAGATACGCAGTATTTT. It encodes CSSSSAGEGTDTQYF.

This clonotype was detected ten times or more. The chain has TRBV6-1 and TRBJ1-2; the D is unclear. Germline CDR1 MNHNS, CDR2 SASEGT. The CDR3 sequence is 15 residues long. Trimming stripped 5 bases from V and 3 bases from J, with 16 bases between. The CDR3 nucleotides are TGTGCCAGCAGTATATCTTGGACCGCTGACTATGGCTACACCTTC. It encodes CASSISWTADYGYTF.

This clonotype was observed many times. The chain's CDR3 is CSVEGGEGVDEQFF. The DNA for the CDR3 is TGCAGCGTTGAAGGAGGGGAGGGGGTCGATGAGCAGTTCTTC. The chain couples TRBV29-1 to TRBJ2-1; D might be TRBD2 (7 bases). Germline CDR1 is SQVTM and CDR2 is ANQGSEA. CDR3 length: 14 amino acids. V lost 1 base to trimming and J lost 8 bases, with 15 bases between them.

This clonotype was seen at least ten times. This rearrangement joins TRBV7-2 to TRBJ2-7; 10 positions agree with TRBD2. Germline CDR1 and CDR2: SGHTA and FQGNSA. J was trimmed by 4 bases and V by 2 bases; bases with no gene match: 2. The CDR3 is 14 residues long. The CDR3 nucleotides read TGTGCCAGCAGCTTACGGACTAGCGGATACGAGCAGTACTTC. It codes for CASSLRTSGYEQYF.

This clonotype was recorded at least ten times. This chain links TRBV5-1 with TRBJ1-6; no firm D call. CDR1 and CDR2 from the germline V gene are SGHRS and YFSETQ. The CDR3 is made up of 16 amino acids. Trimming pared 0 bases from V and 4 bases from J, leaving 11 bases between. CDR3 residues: CASSLVESGYNSPLHF. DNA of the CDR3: TGCGCCAGCAGCTTGGTGGAGTCCGGTTATAATTCACCCCTCCACTTT.

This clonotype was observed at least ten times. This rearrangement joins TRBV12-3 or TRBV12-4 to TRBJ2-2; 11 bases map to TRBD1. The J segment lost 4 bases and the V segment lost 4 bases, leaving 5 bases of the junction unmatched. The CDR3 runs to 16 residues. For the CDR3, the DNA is TGTGCCAGCAGTTCGGACAGGGGGCTATCCACCGGGGAGCTGTTTTTT. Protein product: CASSSDRGLSTGELFF.

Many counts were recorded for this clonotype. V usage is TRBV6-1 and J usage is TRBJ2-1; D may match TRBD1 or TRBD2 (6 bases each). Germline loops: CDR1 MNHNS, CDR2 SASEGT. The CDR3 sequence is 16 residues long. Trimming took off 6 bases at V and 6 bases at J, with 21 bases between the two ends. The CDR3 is CASSPKWGKGGNEQFF. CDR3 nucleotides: TGTGCCAGCAGCCCTAAGTGGGGGAAGGGGGGCAATGAGCAGTTCTTC.

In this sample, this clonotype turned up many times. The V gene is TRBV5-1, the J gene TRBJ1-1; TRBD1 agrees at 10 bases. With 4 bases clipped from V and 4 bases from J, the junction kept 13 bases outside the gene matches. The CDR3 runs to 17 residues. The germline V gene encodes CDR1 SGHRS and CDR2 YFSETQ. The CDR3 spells CASSQTGGKKAGTEAFF. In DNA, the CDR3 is TGCGCCAGCAGCCAGACAGGGGGCAAGAAGGCAGGCACTGAAGCTTTCTTT.

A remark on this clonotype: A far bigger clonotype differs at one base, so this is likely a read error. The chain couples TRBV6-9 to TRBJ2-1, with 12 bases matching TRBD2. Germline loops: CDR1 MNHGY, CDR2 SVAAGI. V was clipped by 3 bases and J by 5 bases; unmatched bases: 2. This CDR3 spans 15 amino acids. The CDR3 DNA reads TGTGCCAGCAGTTACTCTAGCGGGAGGGACAATGAGCAGTTCTTC. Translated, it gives CASSYSSGRDNEQFF.

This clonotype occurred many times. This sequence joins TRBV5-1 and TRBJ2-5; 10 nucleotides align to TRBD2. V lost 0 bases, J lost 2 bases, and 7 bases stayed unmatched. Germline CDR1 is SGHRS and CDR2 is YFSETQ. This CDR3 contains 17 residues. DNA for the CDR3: TGCGCCAGCAGCTTGGCCCCTAGCGGGGGAATTCAAGAGACCCAGTACTTC. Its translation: CASSLAPSGGIQETQYF.

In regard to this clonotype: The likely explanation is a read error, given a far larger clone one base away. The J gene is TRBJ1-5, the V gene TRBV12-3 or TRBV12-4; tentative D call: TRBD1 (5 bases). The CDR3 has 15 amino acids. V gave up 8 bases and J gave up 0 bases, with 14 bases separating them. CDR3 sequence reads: CASGKGQYSNQPQHF. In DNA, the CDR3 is TGTGCCAGCGGCAAGGGGCAATATAGCAATCAGCCCCAGCATTTT.

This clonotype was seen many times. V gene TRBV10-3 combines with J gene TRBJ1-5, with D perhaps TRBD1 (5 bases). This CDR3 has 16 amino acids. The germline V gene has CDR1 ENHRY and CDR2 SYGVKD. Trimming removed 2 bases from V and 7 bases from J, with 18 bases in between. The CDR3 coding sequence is TGTGCCATCAGTGAGGGCGATACGGGACGGGGGCAGCCCCAGCATTTT. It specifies CAISEGDTGRGQPQHF.

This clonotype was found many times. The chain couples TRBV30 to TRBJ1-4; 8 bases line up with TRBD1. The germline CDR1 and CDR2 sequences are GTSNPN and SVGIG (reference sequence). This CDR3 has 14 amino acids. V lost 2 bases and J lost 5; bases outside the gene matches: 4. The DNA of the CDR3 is TGTGCCTGGAGTACCGGGACAGGCAATGAAAAACTGTTTTTT. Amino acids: CAWSTGTGNEKLFF.

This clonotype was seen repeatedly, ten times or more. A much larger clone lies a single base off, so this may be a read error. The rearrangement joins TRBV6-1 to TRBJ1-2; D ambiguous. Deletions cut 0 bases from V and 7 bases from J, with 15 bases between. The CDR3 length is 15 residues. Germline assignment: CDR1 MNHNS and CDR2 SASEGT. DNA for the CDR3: TGTGCCAGCAGTGAAGCGCTAGCCATAGGGAGTGGCTACACCTTC. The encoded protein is CASSEALAIGSGYTF.

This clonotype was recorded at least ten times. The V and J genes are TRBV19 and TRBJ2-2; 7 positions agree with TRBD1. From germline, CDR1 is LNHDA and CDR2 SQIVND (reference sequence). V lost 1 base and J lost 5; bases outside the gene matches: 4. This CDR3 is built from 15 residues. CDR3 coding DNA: TGTGCCAGTAGTATAGTCGGGACAGCTACCGGGGAGCTGTTTTTT. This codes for CASSIVGTATGELFF.

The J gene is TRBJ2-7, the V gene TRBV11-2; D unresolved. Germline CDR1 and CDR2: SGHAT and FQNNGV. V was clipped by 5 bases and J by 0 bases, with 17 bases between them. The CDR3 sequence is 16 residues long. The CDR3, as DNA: TGTGCCAGCAGCCACCTTTCGGAGCCAAACTCCTACGAGCAGTACTTC. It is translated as CASSHLSEPNSYEQYF.

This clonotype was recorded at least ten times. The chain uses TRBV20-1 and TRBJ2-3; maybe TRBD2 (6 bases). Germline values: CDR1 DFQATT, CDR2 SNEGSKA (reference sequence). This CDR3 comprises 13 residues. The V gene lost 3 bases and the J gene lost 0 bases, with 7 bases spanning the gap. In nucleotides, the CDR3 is TGCAGTGCTAGGGGGACTAGCACAGATACGCAGTATTTT. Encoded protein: CSARGTSTDTQYF.

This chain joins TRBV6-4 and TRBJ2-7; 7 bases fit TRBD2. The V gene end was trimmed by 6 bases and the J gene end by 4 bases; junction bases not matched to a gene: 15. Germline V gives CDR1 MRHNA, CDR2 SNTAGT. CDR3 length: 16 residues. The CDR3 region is CASRRLACTPSYEQYF. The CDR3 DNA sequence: TGTGCCAGCAGAAGACTAGCTTGTACTCCTTCTTACGAGCAGTACTTC.

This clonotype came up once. CDR3 sequence (DNA): TGCGCCAGCAGCTTGGTTGCAGGGGCCTTCTACGAGCAGTACTTC. Residues: CASSLVAGAFYEQYF. The chain recombines TRBV5-1 with TRBJ2-7; maybe TRBD1 (6 bases). The CDR3 has 15 amino acids. V lost 0 bases and J 3 bases, leaving 13 bases between the germline ends. Germline V gives CDR1 SGHRS, CDR2 YFSETQ.